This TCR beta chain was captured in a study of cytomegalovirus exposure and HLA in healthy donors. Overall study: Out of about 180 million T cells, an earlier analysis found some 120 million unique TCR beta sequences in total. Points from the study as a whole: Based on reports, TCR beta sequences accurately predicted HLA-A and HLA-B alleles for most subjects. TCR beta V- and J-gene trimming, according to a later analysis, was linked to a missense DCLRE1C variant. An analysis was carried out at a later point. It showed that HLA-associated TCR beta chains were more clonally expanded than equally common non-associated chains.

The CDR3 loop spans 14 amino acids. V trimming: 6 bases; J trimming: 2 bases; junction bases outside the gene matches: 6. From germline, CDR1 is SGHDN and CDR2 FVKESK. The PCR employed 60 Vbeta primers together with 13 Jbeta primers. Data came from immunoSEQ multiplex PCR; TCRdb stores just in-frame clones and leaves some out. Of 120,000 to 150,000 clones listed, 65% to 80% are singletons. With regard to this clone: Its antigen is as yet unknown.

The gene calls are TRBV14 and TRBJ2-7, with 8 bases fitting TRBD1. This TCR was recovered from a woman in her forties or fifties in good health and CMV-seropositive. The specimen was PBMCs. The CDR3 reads CASRGQGAPYEQYF. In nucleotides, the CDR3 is TGTGCCAGCAGGGGTCAGGGGGCACCCTACGAGCAGTACTTC.